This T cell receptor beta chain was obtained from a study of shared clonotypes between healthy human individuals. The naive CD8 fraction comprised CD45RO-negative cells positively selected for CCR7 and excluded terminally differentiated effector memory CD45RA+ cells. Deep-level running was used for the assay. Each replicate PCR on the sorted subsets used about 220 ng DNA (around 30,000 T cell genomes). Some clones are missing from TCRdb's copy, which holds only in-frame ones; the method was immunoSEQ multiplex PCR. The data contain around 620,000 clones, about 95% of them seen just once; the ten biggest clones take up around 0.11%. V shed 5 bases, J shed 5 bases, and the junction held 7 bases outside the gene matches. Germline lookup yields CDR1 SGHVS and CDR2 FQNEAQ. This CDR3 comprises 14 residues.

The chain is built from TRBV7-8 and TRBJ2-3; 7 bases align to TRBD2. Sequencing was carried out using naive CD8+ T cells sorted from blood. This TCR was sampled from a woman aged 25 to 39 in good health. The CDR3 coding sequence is TGTGCCAGCAGCCCCGGGGTAGCGGGAGATACGCAGTATTTT. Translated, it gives CASSPGVAGDTQYF.